These 24 T cell receptor beta chains were sequenced from one sample in a study of response to subunit inactivated influenza vaccine. TCRdb called the RT-PCR reads again in MiXCR, with one record for every CDR3 protein. This sample carries about 800,000 distinct CDR3 sequences, about 20% of them seen once, and the ten largest clones take roughly 10%. The specimen was PBMCs from blood, collected 4 to 6 days after vaccination. The receptors come from a man in his fifties who received an inactivated influenza vaccine.

The V gene is TRBV7-6, the J gene TRBJ2-1; 13 bases fit TRBD2. The germline V gene has CDR1 SGHVS and CDR2 FNYEAQ. CDR3 length: 15 residues. V was pared by 5 bases and J by 3 bases, with 1 base of the junction left unmatched. In DNA form, the CDR3 reads TGTGCCAGCAGCGGACTAGCGGGGGTCTACAATGAGCAGTTCTTC. Protein sequence: CASSGLAGVYNEQFF.

CDR3 region: CSSRDRGHQPQHF. The CDR3 coding sequence is TGCAGCTCCAGGGACAGGGGTCATCAGCCCCAGCATTTT. The chain uses TRBV29-1 and TRBJ1-5; 10 bases align to TRBD1. V shed 8 bases, J shed 5 bases, and the junction held 6 bases outside the gene matches. Germline CDR1 SQVTM, CDR2 ANQGSEA. This CDR3 contains 13 residues.

The sample holds a few counts of this clonotype. The rearrangement uses TRBV29-1 and TRBJ2-3, with a weak D call TRBD1 (6 bases). Between the trimmed V and J ends, which lost 4 bases and 0 bases, there was a span of 8 bases. Germline V lookup: CDR1 SQVTM, CDR2 ANQGSEA. The CDR3 runs to 13 residues. CDR3: CSVGQASTDTQYF. DNA of the CDR3: TGCAGCGTTGGACAGGCTAGCACAGATACGCAGTATTTT.

This clonotype was seen more than once but under ten times. The rearrangement links TRBV20-1 to TRBJ2-3; 7 bases fit TRBD2. The CDR3 is made up of 15 amino acids. Trimming removed 1 base from V and 0 bases from J; junction bases left unmatched: 4. The germline V gene has CDR1 DFQATT and CDR2 SNEGSKA (reference sequence). The CDR3 bases are TGCAGTGCTAGAGGCTCTAGCGGAAGCACAGATACGCAGTATTTT. Translating it yields CSARGSSGSTDTQYF.

This clonotype has more than one count but fewer than ten. This chain links TRBV7-9 with TRBJ2-7; D is perhaps TRBD2 (6 bases). Germline V gene sequence: CDR1 SEHNR, CDR2 FQNEAQ (reference sequence). The V gene lost 5 bases and the J gene lost 7 bases, with 18 bases spanning the gap. The length of the CDR3 is 14 residues. The CDR3 DNA reads TGTGCCAGCAGCCAACCGGGACTGCTACTAGAGCAGTACTTC. Protein product: CASSQPGLLLEQYF.

This chain uses TRBV12-3 or TRBV12-4 with TRBJ1-5; tentatively, D is TRBD1 (5 bases). The length of the CDR3 is 11 residues. The V gene lost 9 bases and the J gene lost 9 bases, with 12 bases spanning the gap. Here the CDR3 reads CASSDGGPQHF. DNA for the CDR3: TGTGCCAGTTCTGACGGGGGGCCCCAGCATTTT.

V gene TRBV24-1 combines with J gene TRBJ2-5, with 14 bases fitting TRBD2. The CDR3 covers 16 residues. J was trimmed by 4 bases and V by 4 bases; bases with no gene match: 4. CDR1 is KGHDR, CDR2 SFDVKD, per germline. CDR3 nucleotide sequence: TGTGCCACCAGTGAACCGACTAGCGGGGGGGGAGAGACCCAGTACTTC. This translates into CATSEPTSGGGETQYF.

The chain carries TRBV29-1 and TRBJ2-3; TRBD2 agrees at 13 bases. CDR1 and CDR2 (germline): SQVTM, ANQGSEA. The CDR3 runs to 17 residues. V lost 6 bases to trimming and J lost 0 bases; unmatched junction nucleotides: 9. The CDR3 reads CSVYRTSGGFSTDTQYF. In DNA, the CDR3 is TGCAGCGTCTACAGGACTAGCGGGGGATTCAGCACAGATACGCAGTATTTT.

This clonotype was observed a handful of times. CDR3 bases: TGCGCCAGCAGCCAAGGGGGGGGTATTAGAGCCTACGAGCAGTACTTC. Translation gives CASSQGGGIRAYEQYF. V and J are TRBV4-3 and TRBJ2-7; 7 nucleotides line up with TRBD2. V lost 1 base to trimming and J lost 2 bases; unmatched junction nucleotides: 8. The CDR3 extends over 16 amino acids. Germline-derived CDR1 and CDR2 are LGHNA and YSLEER.

This clonotype was seen only a few times. This chain joins TRBV29-1 and TRBJ2-5; 15 bases agree with TRBD2. CDR3 length equals 14 residues. Looked up from germline, CDR1 is SQVTM and CDR2 is ANQGSEA. V gave up 4 bases and J gave up 5 bases; unmatched junction bases: 2. The CDR3 reads CSVGTSGRGETQYF. CDR3 sequence (DNA): TGCAGCGTTGGGACTAGCGGGAGGGGCGAGACCCAGTACTTC.

V and J are TRBV29-1 and TRBJ1-3, with TRBD1 as a possible D gene (5 bases). Germline-derived CDR1 and CDR2 are SQVTM and ANQGSEA. This CDR3 is 17 amino acids long. Trimming took off 4 bases at V and 1 base at J, with 20 bases between the two ends. CDR3 sequence: CSVVGPPTDTSGNTIYF. The CDR3, as DNA: TGCAGCGTTGTTGGACCCCCCACGGACACTTCTGGAAACACCATATATTTT.

This clonotype was seen only a few times. This chain uses TRBV27 with TRBJ1-2, with TRBD1 matching 7 bases. Germline values: CDR1 MNHEY, CDR2 SMNVEV (reference sequence). V shed 5 bases, J shed 6 bases, and the junction held 9 bases outside the gene matches. The CDR3 is made up of 14 amino acids. The chain's CDR3 is CASSTRQGSNGYTF. The DNA for the CDR3 is TGTGCCAGCAGTACAAGACAGGGCTCCAATGGCTACACCTTC.

This sequence joins TRBV7-9 and TRBJ1-2; D is perhaps TRBD1 (5 bases). Germline V CDR1 and CDR2: SEHNR, FQNEAQ (reference sequence). Trimming shortened V by 0 bases and J by 7 bases, and 6 bases separated the two germline ends. The CDR3 runs to 12 residues. The CDR3 region has the DNA TGTGCCAGCAGCTTAGCGGACATTGGCTACACCTTC. Translated: CASSLADIGYTF. The full variable domain, with the rest looked up from reference TRBV7-9 and TRBJ1-2, is DTGVSQNPRHKITKRGQNVTFRCDPISEHNRLYWYRQTLGQGPEFLTYFQNEAQLEKSRLLSDRFSAERPKGSFSTLEIQRTEQGDSAMYLCASSLADIGYTFGSGTRLTVV.

The chain links TRBV9 to TRBJ2-2; 10 bases are a match to TRBD2. CDR1 SGDLS and CDR2 YYNGEE come from the germline V gene. V trimming: 6 bases; J trimming: 6 bases; junction bases outside the gene matches: 5. This CDR3 spans 14 amino acids. The CDR3 sequence is CASKSSGRAGELFF. DNA for the CDR3: TGTGCCAGCAAGTCTAGCGGGAGAGCCGGGGAGCTGTTTTTT.

The J gene is TRBJ2-7, the V gene TRBV3-1; 10 bases are shared with TRBD2. The CDR3 sequence is 16 residues long. Per the germline V gene, CDR1 is LGHDT and CDR2 is YNNKEL (reference sequence). J was trimmed by 0 bases and V by 6 bases; bases with no gene match: 8. In nucleotides, the CDR3 is TGTGCCAGCAGTCGCCTAGCGGGAGTCGGCTCCTACGAGCAGTACTTC. Residues: CASSRLAGVGSYEQYF.

The chain employs TRBV7-9 and TRBJ2-1; 10 bases align to TRBD2. V was pared by 8 bases and J by 2 bases, with 0 bases of the junction left unmatched. Looked up from germline, CDR1 is SEHNR and CDR2 is FQNEAQ (reference sequence). The CDR3 length is 13 residues. The DNA of the CDR3 is TGTGCCAGCGGACTAGCGGCCTACAATGAGCAGTTCTTC. This codes for CASGLAAYNEQFF.

The table lists this clonotype with a few counts. The chain employs TRBV2 and TRBJ2-3, with 10 bases aligning to TRBD2. V lost 4 bases to trimming and J lost 0 bases; unmatched junction nucleotides: 10. The CDR3 length is 18 residues. Germline assignment: CDR1 SNHLY and CDR2 FYNNEI. The CDR3 nucleotides are TGTGCCAGCAGTGCTCTAGCGGGAGCGGGGAGGAGCACAGATACGCAGTATTTT. This codes for CASSALAGAGRSTDTQYF.

This clonotype was picked up many times. The V and J genes are TRBV12-3 or TRBV12-4 and TRBJ2-3, with TRBD2 matching over 8 bases. The CDR3 has 15 amino acids. With 6 bases clipped from V and 1 base from J, the junction kept 6 bases outside the gene matches. The chain's CDR3 is CASRGRSGGTDTQYF. CDR3 nucleotide sequence: TGTGCCAGCAGAGGCCGTAGCGGGGGCACAGATACGCAGTATTTT.

This clonotype was recorded a few times. V gene TRBV4-1 combines with J gene TRBJ2-2; a possible D gene is TRBD1 (6 bases). This CDR3 contains 15 residues. V was pared by 1 base and J by 9 bases, with 15 bases between. CDR1 is MGHRA, CDR2 YSYEKL, per germline. The CDR3 sequence: CASSQAPTGSRELFF. CDR3 bases: TGCGCCAGCAGCCAAGCGCCCACAGGGTCCAGGGAGCTGTTTTTT.

This clonotype was detected only a few times. The chain combines TRBV20-1 with TRBJ2-5, with 12 bases fitting TRBD2. This CDR3 has 15 amino acids. Germline CDR1 is DFQATT and CDR2 is SNEGSKA (reference sequence). With V trimmed by 5 bases and J by 4 bases, 8 bases remained unmatched. The CDR3 nucleotides read TGCAGTGCTTCCGGACTAGCGGGACTCGGAGAGACCCAGTACTTC. Its protein product is CSASGLAGLGETQYF.

In this sample, this clonotype turned up a few times. The chain has TRBV6-5 and TRBJ2-1; D is undetermined. Trimming left V 1 base short and J 7 bases short, with 14 bases between. The CDR3 length is 15 residues. Germline assignment: CDR1 MNHEY and CDR2 SVGAGI. The CDR3 DNA is TGTGCCAGCAGTTACTATCGGACCTTGGTGAATGAGCAGTTCTTC. The encoded protein is CASSYYRTLVNEQFF.

This clonotype was detected many times. The chain recombines TRBV12-3 or TRBV12-4 with TRBJ1-3; D unresolved. CDR3 length: 15 amino acids. V was cut by 5 bases and J by 0 bases, with 11 bases left in between. Written as DNA, the CDR3 is TGTGCCAGCAGTCCCACCCACAACTCTGGAAACACCATATATTTT. Translating it yields CASSPTHNSGNTIYF.

This chain connects TRBV5-1 to TRBJ2-1; 9 bases map to TRBD1. Germline V CDR1 and CDR2: SGHRS, YFSETQ. The V segment lost 4 bases and the J segment 4 bases; nucleotides outside the gene matches: 9. The CDR3 length is 16 residues. The CDR3 DNA reads TGCGCCAGCAGCGTGAACTCGGGACAGGGTTACAATGAGCAGTTCTTC. It is translated as CASSVNSGQGYNEQFF.

Comment on this clonotype: One base away lies a much larger clone, so this may be a sequencing read error. The rearrangement links TRBV7-8 to TRBJ2-1; 7 positions agree with TRBD2. Germline V lookup: CDR1 SGHVS, CDR2 FQNEAQ. This CDR3 comprises 15 residues. Trimming took 2 bases from V and 6 from J; bases not matched to a gene: 7. CDR3 coding DNA: TGTGCCAGCAGCTTAACTAGCGTGAGGTCCAATGAGCAGTTCTTC. It translates to CASSLTSVRSNEQFF.